This T cell receptor (beta chain) was captured by sequencing in a study of blood T cells in healthy people across ages. A second PCR, run for roughly 7 to 11 cycles, used a sample-barcoded 5' primer plus a J-beta primer mix. With 12 random nucleotides, a template-switch adaptor tagged each individual cDNA molecule. A single record per CDR3 protein comes from TCRdb applying MiXCR to the 5' RACE reads. This table holds 1.8 million or so distinct CDR3 sequences, approximately 40% found once. Healthy Caucasians from Russia aged roughly 6 to 100 served as donors. Drawn from each donor were 7.5 to 10 milliliters of peripheral blood. The authors isolated at least 6 million PBMCs per sample. CDR1 and CDR2 from the germline V gene are MGHDK and SYGVNS. The CDR3 is 14 amino acids. Deletions cut 2 bases from V and 10 bases from J, with 15 bases between.

This receptor was taken from a human donor in good health. This rearrangement joins TRBV25-1 to TRBJ2-1, with D possibly being TRBD1 or TRBD2 (6 bases each). The sequencing sample was made of blood. The CDR3 bases are TGTGCCAGCAGTGAAAACACAGGGAGGAGAGAGCAGTTCTTC. Its translation is CASSENTGRREQFF.